These T cell receptor beta chains were read from a single sample in a study of blood T cell repertoires in COVID-19. This table comes from immunoSEQ multiplex PCR, and its TCRdb copy is limited to in-frame clones, with some not included. The sample yields a few hundred thousand clones, about nine tenths seen once. The sample was peripheral blood. The receptors come from a woman between 25 and 40 years old with COVID-19, enrolled during active disease. CDR3s include the opening cysteine and the closing phenylalanine or tryptophan. Each record gives: CDR3 protein, CDR3 DNA, V gene, J gene, clone size, D gene. D genes are given only for firm matches. Clone sizes are given selectively: once, few, many, or a class where the clone is expanded.

CASTREGYGTEAFF,TGTGCCAGCACGCGGGAAGGGTATGGCACTGAAGCTTTCTTT,TRBV2,TRBJ1-1,.,.
CASSSANSPLHF,TGTGCCAGCAGTTCCGCGAATTCACCCCTCCACTTT,TRBV28,TRBJ1-6,.,.
CASSYGTGRNSPLHF,TGTGCCAGCAGCTATGGGACAGGGAGGAATTCACCCCTCCACTTT,TRBV7-4,TRBJ1-6,.,TRBD1
CASSLTEDSPLHF,TGTGCCAGCAGCTTAACGGAGGATTCACCCCTCCACTTT,TRBV7-9,TRBJ1-6,.,.
CAIEVPGHGYTF,TGTGCCATCGAGGTCCCGGGACACGGCTACACCTTC,TRBV3-1/TRBV3-2,TRBJ1-2,.,.
CASSLRGTSGSKAYEQYF,TGTGCCAGCAGCTTGAGGGGGACTAGCGGGAGCAAGGCCTACGAGCAGTACTTC,TRBV5-8,TRBJ2-7,.,TRBD2
CASSQARISHTQYF,TGTGCCAGCAGCCAGGCTCGAATATCCCATACGCAGTATTTT,TRBV28,TRBJ2-3,.,.
CASSLSPGTEVSYEQYF,TGTGCCAGCAGTTTATCGCCCGGGACAGAAGTTTCCTACGAGCAGTACTTC,TRBV27,TRBJ2-7,.,TRBD1
CATSDPTGATNNQPQHF,TGTGCCACCAGTGATCCGACAGGGGCCACGAACAATCAGCCCCAGCATTTT,TRBV24-1,TRBJ1-5,once,TRBD1
CASSRAGQGDEKLFF,TGTGCCAGCAGCCGTGCGGGACAGGGTGATGAAAAACTGTTTTTT,TRBV28,TRBJ1-4,.,TRBD1
CASSQFTGTGYHGYTF,TGTGCCAGCAGTCAATTTACCGGGACAGGGTATCATGGCTACACCTTC,TRBV2,TRBJ1-2,.,TRBD1
CASSYGAGLADLSYNEQFF,TGTGCCAGCAGTTACGGAGCGGGACTAGCGGACCTCTCCTACAATGAGCAGTTCTTC,TRBV6-2/TRBV6-3,TRBJ2-1,once,TRBD2
CASRLAGTPLNYGYTF,TGTGCCAGCAGGTTAGCCGGGACACCTCTTAACTATGGCTACACCTTC,TRBV7-2,TRBJ1-2,.,.
CASSQAGTSGYNEQFF,TGTGCCAGCAGCCAGGCCGGGACTAGCGGTTACAATGAGCAGTTCTTC,TRBV4-2,TRBJ2-1,once,TRBD2
CASSITGRGDTQYF,TGTGCCAGTAGTATAACTGGGCGGGGAGATACGCAGTATTTT,TRBV19,TRBJ2-3,.,.
CASGGSVSGNQPQHF,TGTGCCAGTGGAGGCTCGGTGAGTGGCAATCAGCCCCAGCATTTT,TRBV19,TRBJ1-5,.,.
CASSYSKGDTEAFF,TGTGCCAGCAGTTACTCGAAGGGGGACACTGAAGCTTTCTTT,TRBV6-6,TRBJ1-1,.,.
CASSLDRGREQYF,TGTGCCAGCAGCCTGGACAGGGGGCGGGAGCAGTACTTC,TRBV7-2,TRBJ2-7,.,TRBD1
CASSFEGRGETQYF,TGTGCCAGCAGTTTTGAGGGTAGGGGGGAGACCCAGTACTTC,TRBV28,TRBJ2-5,.,.
CASSFEGGSYNEQFF,TGCGCCAGCAGCTTTGAGGGAGGGTCCTACAATGAGCAGTTCTTC,TRBV5-1,TRBJ2-1,.,TRBD2
CASSLSGESGNTIYF,TGCGCCAGCAGCCTTTCAGGGGAATCTGGAAACACCATATATTTT,TRBV4-1,TRBJ1-3,.,.
CASRTEQGNYGYTF,TGTGCCAGCAGGACCGAGCAGGGGAACTACGGCTACACCTTC,TRBV2,TRBJ1-2,.,.
CASSTLAGDEAFF,TGCGCCAGCAGTACCCTCGCGGGAGATGAAGCTTTCTTT,TRBV10-1,TRBJ1-1,.,.
CASSQGLPGAEQFF,TGTGCCAGCAGCCAAGGACTCCCGGGTGCGGAGCAGTTCTTC,TRBV3-1/TRBV3-2,TRBJ2-1,.,.
CASSDSRGKDTEAFF,TGCGCCAGCAGTGATTCGCGGGGAAAGGACACTGAAGCTTTCTTT,TRBV10-2,TRBJ1-1,.,.
CASSSTRAGANVLTF,TGTGCCAGCAGCTCAACGAGGGCCGGGGCCAACGTCCTGACTTTC,TRBV11-2,TRBJ2-6,once,.
CASSGRTGDNEQFF,TGTGCCAGCAGCGGACGGACAGGGGACAATGAGCAGTTCTTC,TRBV9,TRBJ2-1,.,TRBD1
CASSQGLAGGWADTQYF,TGTGCCAGCAGCCAGGGGCTAGCGGGAGGGTGGGCGGATACGCAGTATTTT,TRBV3-1/TRBV3-2,TRBJ2-3,.,TRBD2
CASRGQGVPNTEAFF,TGTGCCAGCAGGGGACAGGGGGTACCGAACACTGAAGCTTTCTTT,TRBV2,TRBJ1-1,.,TRBD1
CASSILGALEISGANVLTF,TGTGCCAGTAGTATCCTGGGGGCCTTAGAAATCTCTGGGGCCAACGTCCTGACTTTC,TRBV19,TRBJ2-6,.,.
CASSEEGTGITKNIQYF,TGTGCCAGCAGTGAGGAGGGGACAGGGATTACCAAAAACATTCAGTACTTC,TRBV2,TRBJ2-4,few,TRBD1
CSASPLTDTQYF,TGCAGCGCTTCCCCCCTCACAGATACGCAGTATTTT,TRBV29-1,TRBJ2-3,.,.
CASIRGGYYGYTF,TGTGCCAGCATACGGGGGGGCTACTATGGCTACACCTTC,TRBV2,TRBJ1-2,.,.
CASSQGGAGGWKQETQYF,TGCGCCAGCAGCCAAGGGGGTGCAGGCGGGTGGAAGCAAGAGACCCAGTACTTC,TRBV4-1,TRBJ2-5,once,.
CASSGTDSYEQYF,TGCGCCAGCAGTGGCACAGACTCCTACGAGCAGTACTTC,TRBV4-1,TRBJ2-7,.,.
CASSLGQANTEAFF,TGTGCCAGCAGCTTAGGGCAGGCGAACACTGAAGCTTTCTTT,TRBV7-9,TRBJ1-1,.,.
CASSQRGTSGSGFSYEQFF,TGTGCCAGCAGCCAACGTGGGACTAGCGGGAGTGGTTTTTCTTATGAGCAGTTCTTC,TRBV4-2,TRBJ2-1,.,TRBD2
CASSSPPKIGYTF,TGCGCCAGCAGCTCCCCCCCTAAGATTGGCTACACCTTC,TRBV5-1,TRBJ1-2,.,.
CASSFYTSGAEAFF,TGTGCCAGCAGTTTCTACACGTCGGGGGCTGAAGCTTTCTTT,TRBV28,TRBJ1-1,once,.
CASSLPSNEQFF,TGCGCCAGCAGCTTGCCCAGCAATGAGCAGTTCTTC,TRBV5-1,TRBJ2-1,few,.
CATSSPRTYNEQFF,TGTGCCACCAGTTCCCCTAGAACCTACAATGAGCAGTTCTTC,TRBV24-1,TRBJ2-1,.,.
CASSIWTAFNTEAFF,TGTGCCAGTAGTATTTGGACAGCCTTTAACACTGAAGCTTTCTTT,TRBV19,TRBJ1-1,.,.
CASSYMGAIQPQHF,TGTGCCAGCAGTTACATGGGGGCGATTCAGCCCCAGCATTTT,TRBV6-6,TRBJ1-5,.,.
CASSLWTRAGATDTQYF,TGTGCCAGCAGCTTATGGACCCGAGCGGGGGCCACAGATACGCAGTATTTT,TRBV13,TRBJ2-3,.,TRBD2
CASSPNGLAGLYEQYF,TGTGCCAGCAGTCCAAATGGACTAGCGGGTCTTTACGAGCAGTACTTC,TRBV6-2/TRBV6-3,TRBJ2-7,.,TRBD2
CASSQVPAGGNYGYTF,TGTGCCAGCAGCCAAGTTCCGGCAGGGGGAAACTATGGCTACACCTTC,TRBV14,TRBJ1-2,.,TRBD1
CASSLGGTPHSYTF,TGTGCCAGCAGCTTGGGCGGGACCCCCCACTCCTACACCTTC,TRBV5-4,TRBJ1-2,.,.
CASSLAIAKNIQYF,TGTGCCAGCAGCTTAGCCATAGCCAAAAACATTCAGTACTTC,TRBV11-2,TRBJ2-4,.,.
CASRTSGTGLGYTF,TGCGCCAGCAGAACATCCGGGACAGGGTTAGGCTACACCTTC,TRBV5-1,TRBJ1-2,.,TRBD1